The 30 T cell receptor beta chains below were found in one sample sequenced in a study of graft-versus-host responses after intestinal transplantation. TCRdb's copy holds only in-frame clones and misses some; the assay was immunoSEQ multiplex PCR. The sample lists 77,000 or so clones, approximately 90% occurring once. The source was PBMCs, collected 98 days after intestinal transplantation. The receptors come from a human patient who received an intestinal transplant, so some T cells may come from the graft donor.

In DNA, the CDR3 is TGTGCCAGCTCACCACCGAGGACAGGGGGCCTAGCCGGGTACGAGCAGTACTTC. Amino acids: CASSPPRTGGLAGYEQYF. The chain couples TRBV18 to TRBJ2-7, with TRBD1 matching 11 bases. Germline-derived CDR1 and CDR2 are KGHSH and LQKENI. The CDR3 is 18 amino acids. V lost 0 bases and J lost 4; bases outside the gene matches: 11.

This chain connects TRBV5-5 to TRBJ1-4; D is unresolved. Germline CDR1 reads SGHKS; CDR2 reads YYEKEE (reference sequence). The CDR3 totals 14 residues. With 3 bases removed from V and 8 bases from J, the gap between germline ends came to 14 bases. The CDR3 DNA sequence: TGTGCCAGCAGCTCCCTGGCGGTTTGGGAAAAACTGTTTTTT. This sequence encodes CASSSLAVWEKLFF.

The CDR3 reads CASSSRLESYEQYF. The CDR3 DNA follows: TGTGCCAGCAGCTCAAGACTAGAGTCCTACGAGCAGTACTTC. This chain uses TRBV11-2 with TRBJ2-7; D is possibly TRBD2 (6 bases). V was shortened by 4 bases and J by 1 base, with 11 bases between the two germline ends. The CDR3 is made up of 14 amino acids. The germline V gene encodes CDR1 SGHAT and CDR2 FQNNGV.

The chain carries TRBV9 and TRBJ2-3; 12 bases align to TRBD2. The CDR3 loop spans 15 amino acids. V was clipped by 4 bases and J by 3 bases; unmatched bases: 3. Germline-derived CDR1 and CDR2 are SGDLS and YYNGEE. As DNA, the CDR3 is TGTGCCAGCAGCCTGGGACTAGCGGGTACAGATACGCAGTATTTT. Translation gives CASSLGLAGTDTQYF.

The chain joins TRBV7-6 to TRBJ2-1; perhaps TRBD2 as D (7 bases). The CDR3 covers 16 residues. In germline, CDR1 is SGHVS, CDR2 FNYEAQ. V shed 5 bases and J shed 9 bases, with 23 bases lying between them. The chain's CDR3 is CASSLGEGGVVIEQFF. The CDR3 DNA reads as TGTGCCAGCAGCCTAGGGGAAGGGGGGGTGGTTATTGAGCAGTTCTTC.

This chain links TRBV6-5 with TRBJ2-2; D is unclear. Trimming took off 7 bases at V and 1 base at J, with 1 base between the two ends. The CDR3 loop spans 11 amino acids. The germline gives CDR1 MNHEY, CDR2 SVGAGI. CDR3 sequence reads: CASMNTGELFF. The CDR3 DNA is TGTGCCAGCATGAACACCGGGGAGCTGTTTTTT.

The rearrangement uses TRBV2 and TRBJ2-7, with D tentatively TRBD2 (6 bases). The germline V and J ends were trimmed by 6 bases and 3 bases, with 24 bases remaining between them. Germline-derived CDR1 and CDR2 are SNHLY and FYNNEI. CDR3 length: 17 residues. The CDR3 reads CASSFGAGNRRGYEQYF. In DNA, the CDR3 is TGTGCCAGCAGCTTCGGGGCGGGGAATAGGCGTGGCTACGAGCAGTACTTC.

The chain employs TRBV11-3 and TRBJ2-3; D perhaps matches TRBD2 (5 bases). V lost 5 bases to trimming and J lost 11 bases, with 20 bases between them. Germline values: CDR1 SGHNT, CDR2 YENEEA. The CDR3 runs 14 residues. In nucleotides, the CDR3 is TGTGCCAGCAGCCTTCCTCCTCTAGCCGTGCGGCAGTATTTT. Translating gives CASSLPPLAVRQYF.

This chain connects TRBV5-4 to TRBJ2-3; D gene unclear. Trimming stripped 3 bases from V and 3 bases from J, with 8 bases between. The CDR3 is 13 residues long. Germline lookup yields CDR1 SGHNT and CDR2 YYREEE (reference sequence). This chain's CDR3 is CASSYGRTDTQYF. In nucleotides, the CDR3 is TGTGCCAGCAGCTACGGCCGGACAGATACGCAGTATTTT.

V usage is TRBV5-1 and J usage is TRBJ2-7, with D tentatively TRBD2 (5 bases). The CDR3 extends over 13 amino acids. Trimming cost V 5 bases and J 2 bases, with 11 bases left between them. Germline CDR1 SGHRS, CDR2 YFSETQ. The CDR3 sequence is CASSKGGTYEQYF. CDR3 sequence (DNA): TGCGCCAGCAGTAAAGGAGGAACCTACGAGCAGTACTTC.

A few counts support this clone. In DNA, the CDR3 is TGTGCCAGCAGTAGGGATCCAATCTATGGCTACACCTTC. Its protein is CASSRDPIYGYTF. The genes are TRBV6-5 and TRBJ1-2; no definite D call. CDR1 MNHEY and CDR2 SVGAGI come from the germline V gene. The CDR3 is made up of 13 amino acids. The germline V and J ends were trimmed by 5 bases and 4 bases, with 11 bases remaining between them.

The V call is TRBV27, the J call TRBJ2-3; 9 bases match TRBD1. Germline V lookup: CDR1 MNHEY, CDR2 SMNVEV (reference sequence). CDR3 length: 15 residues. V dropped 2 bases and J dropped 6; count of bases not matched to a gene: 6. DNA for the CDR3: TGTGCCAGCAGTTTAAGGGACAGGGTTATCGATACGCAGTATTTT. It is translated as CASSLRDRVIDTQYF.

The J gene is TRBJ1-6, the V gene TRBV18, with D unclear. Trimming stripped 2 bases from V and 7 bases from J, with 9 bases between. Germline V CDR1 and CDR2: KGHSH, LQKENI. CDR3 size: 14 residues. CDR3 bases: TGTGCCAGCTCACCAAGGGCAACCAATTCACCCCTCCACTTT. As protein: CASSPRATNSPLHF.

The chain joins TRBV13 to TRBJ1-5; D is perhaps TRBD1 (5 bases). Germline V gene sequence: CDR1 PRHDT, CDR2 FYEKMQ (reference sequence). The V gene lost 0 bases and the J gene lost 2 bases, with 5 bases spanning the gap. CDR3 length equals 14 residues. The CDR3: CASSLGTGNQPQHF. CDR3 bases: TGTGCCAGCAGCTTAGGGACAGGCAATCAGCCCCAGCATTTT.

This sequence joins TRBV6-5 and TRBJ1-5; 7 nucleotides align to TRBD1. Germline assignment: CDR1 MNHEY and CDR2 SVGAGI. The CDR3 is 13 amino acids. V trimming: 6 bases; J trimming: 6 bases; junction bases outside the gene matches: 5. The chain's CDR3 is CASRDRTAQPQHF. CDR3 nucleotide sequence: TGTGCCAGCAGGGACAGGACAGCTCAGCCCCAGCATTTT.

This chain uses TRBV9 with TRBJ2-3, with 7 bases matching TRBD2. The J segment lost 3 bases and the V segment lost 0 bases, leaving 4 bases of the junction unmatched. Germline V gives CDR1 SGDLS, CDR2 YYNGEE. There are 15 residues in the CDR3. The CDR3 here is CASSVAGRETDTQYF. CDR3 DNA: TGTGCCAGCAGCGTAGCTGGGCGGGAGACAGATACGCAGTATTTT.

V is TRBV6-5 and J is TRBJ2-2, with no clear D. Germline lookup yields CDR1 MNHEY and CDR2 SVGAGI. This CDR3 is built from 14 residues. V lost 5 bases and J 4 bases, leaving 11 bases between the germline ends. The CDR3 reads CASSPRVPTGELFF. DNA of the CDR3: TGTGCCAGCAGTCCCCGTGTCCCCACCGGGGAGCTGTTTTTT.

This chain joins TRBV15 and TRBJ2-4; perhaps TRBD1 as D (5 bases). Per germline, CDR1 LNHNV and CDR2 YYDKDF (reference sequence). Trimming cost V 0 bases and J 5 bases, with 20 bases left between them. The CDR3 loop spans 18 amino acids. In DNA, the CDR3 is TGTGCCACCAGCAGAGATCAAGGGGAAGGCATTCCCCAAAACATTCAGTACTTC. It codes for CATSRDQGEGIPQNIQYF.

The gene calls are TRBV29-1 and TRBJ1-1; D remains ambiguous. The CDR3 spans 12 residues. Trimming removed 8 bases from V and 1 base from J, with 11 bases in between. The V gene's germline CDR1 is SQVTM and CDR2 ANQGSEA. This chain's CDR3 is CSIYGRNTEAFF. In DNA, the CDR3 is TGCAGCATCTACGGACGGAACACTGAAGCTTTCTTT.

The CDR3 DNA follows: TGTGCCAGCAGCCCCCCTAGCGGGAGCACAGATACGCAGTATTTT. Amino acids: CASSPPSGSTDTQYF. This sequence joins TRBV7-9 and TRBJ2-3; 8 nucleotides align to TRBD2. Germline CDR1 reads SEHNR; CDR2 reads FQNEAQ (reference sequence). V gave up 5 bases and J gave up 0 bases; unmatched junction bases: 4. The CDR3 runs to 15 residues.

The V call is TRBV14, the J call TRBJ2-1; no reliable D call. V lost 0 bases and J 0 bases, leaving 12 bases between the germline ends. Germline loops: CDR1 SGHDN, CDR2 FVKESK. The CDR3 extends over 17 amino acids. DNA for the CDR3: TGTGCCAGCAGCCAAGATTTCGGTTCGAGCTCCTACAATGAGCAGTTCTTC. This gives the protein CASSQDFGSSSYNEQFF.

The chain carries TRBV4-1 and TRBJ2-2; 8 nucleotides agree with TRBD2. From germline, CDR1 is MGHRA and CDR2 YSYEKL. Trimming cost V 4 bases and J 0 bases; bases outside gene matches: 1. The CDR3 is 15 residues long. The CDR3 DNA follows: TGCGCCAGCAGCCGGCGGGGGGCGAACACCGGGGAGCTGTTTTTT. Amino acids: CASSRRGANTGELFF.

V usage is TRBV5-1 and J usage is TRBJ1-1; perhaps TRBD1 as D (5 bases). The CDR3 sequence is 13 residues long. Trimming left V 1 base short and J 4 bases short, with 8 bases between. Germline values: CDR1 SGHRS, CDR2 YFSETQ. Here the CDR3 DNA reads TGCGCCAGCAGCTTGTTGGGACCCACTGAAGCTTTCTTT. It encodes CASSLLGPTEAFF.

The J gene is TRBJ2-7, the V gene TRBV20-1; D perhaps matches TRBD1 (5 bases). V lost 5 bases to trimming and J lost 4 bases, with 9 bases between them. Germline CDR1 is DFQATT and CDR2 is SNEGSKA (reference sequence). The CDR3 has 11 residues. CDR3 in amino acids: CSAAKGYEQYF. CDR3 in DNA: TGCAGTGCTGCAAAGGGGTACGAGCAGTACTTC.

A single count supports this clone. Here the CDR3 reads CASSQEEERGGYNEQFF. CDR3 sequence (DNA): TGCGCCAGCAGCCAAGAAGAAGAGCGGGGGGGCTACAATGAGCAGTTCTTC. V and J are TRBV4-1 and TRBJ2-1; 10 nucleotides align to TRBD2. Germline V gives CDR1 MGHRA, CDR2 YSYEKL. J was trimmed by 3 bases and V by 0 bases; bases with no gene match: 5. CDR3 length: 17 amino acids.

The chain joins TRBV6-5 to TRBJ1-3; D not certain. The V gene's germline CDR1 is MNHEY and CDR2 SVGAGI. The CDR3 extends over 13 amino acids. Trimming removed 5 bases from V and 1 base from J, with 6 bases in between. The CDR3 sequence is CASSRTSGNTIYF. Here the CDR3 DNA reads TGTGCCAGCAGTAGGACTTCTGGAAACACCATATATTTT.

This chain links TRBV10-3 with TRBJ2-5; no clear D gene. V was clipped by 6 bases and J by 1 base, with 3 bases between them. The CDR3 contains 11 residues. CDR1 is ENHRY, CDR2 SYGVKD, per germline. The CDR3 DNA reads TGTGCCATCAGGCCCCAAGAGACCCAGTACTTC. The encoded protein is CAIRPQETQYF.

This chain links TRBV4-1 with TRBJ2-1; 9 bases agree with TRBD2. Germline CDR1 MGHRA, CDR2 YSYEKL. Germline trimming cut 4 bases from V and 4 bases from J; bases unmatched to any gene: 8. The CDR3 contains 16 residues. Written as DNA, the CDR3 is TGCGCCAGCAGCCCTCCGACTAGCGGCCGATACAATGAGCAGTTCTTC. Its translation: CASSPPTSGRYNEQFF.

The chain has TRBV2 and TRBJ1-6; TRBD1 aligns across 7 bases. Germline V gene data show CDR1 as SNHLY and CDR2 as FYNNEI. The CDR3 loop spans 13 amino acids. Trimming at V came to 7 bases and at J to 5 bases, leaving 2 bases not matched to a gene. The CDR3 coding sequence is TGTGCCAGCACGGGACAGAATAATTCACCCCTCCACTTT. Translation: CASTGQNNSPLHF.

J is TRBJ2-5 and V is TRBV6-1; 7 bases fit TRBD2. V lost 3 bases to trimming and J lost 4 bases; unmatched junction nucleotides: 8. This CDR3 is built from 15 residues. The germline V gene has CDR1 MNHNS and CDR2 SASEGT. CDR3 sequence: CASSDFAGDRETQYF. Written as DNA, the CDR3 is TGTGCCAGCAGTGATTTTGCGGGAGACCGAGAGACCCAGTACTTC.